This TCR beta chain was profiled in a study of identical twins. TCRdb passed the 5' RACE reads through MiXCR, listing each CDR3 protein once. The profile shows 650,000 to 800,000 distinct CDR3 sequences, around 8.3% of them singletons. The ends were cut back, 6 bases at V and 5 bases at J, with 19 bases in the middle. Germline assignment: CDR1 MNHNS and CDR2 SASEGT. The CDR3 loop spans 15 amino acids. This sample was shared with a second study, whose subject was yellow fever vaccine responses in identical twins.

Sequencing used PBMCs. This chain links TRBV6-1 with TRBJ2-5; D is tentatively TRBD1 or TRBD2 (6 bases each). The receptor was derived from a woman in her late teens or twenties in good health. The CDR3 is CASSPFLGGSETQYF. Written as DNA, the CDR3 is TGTGCCAGCAGCCCTTTCTTGGGGGGCTCGGAGACCCAGTACTTC.